This T cell receptor (beta chain) derives from a study of T-cell reconstitution after alpha-beta-depleted transplantation in children. Only a few counts were recorded for this clonotype. The antigen remains undetermined. The CDR3 runs 16 residues. Germline CDR1 LGHDT, CDR2 YNNKEL (reference sequence). J was trimmed by 4 bases and V by 0 bases; bases with no gene match: 4. Unique molecular identifiers were used to barcode this TCRbeta library. TCRdb fed the PCR reads into MiXCR, producing one record per CDR3 protein. The data hold 700,000 to 950,000 distinct CDR3 sequences, with 15% to 20% observed a single time. Whole-study results and caveats: Most T-cell counts and diversity one year after the transplant came from T cells that were newly produced. Two months or so post-transplant, alpha-beta T cells reportedly derived from several hundred expanded graft clones. Day-60 TCRbeta diversity that was high in some patients was derived from surviving recipient T cells and thymic progenitors.

The material sequenced was PBMCs, mostly from graft donor cells, taken 360 days after TCRalphabeta/CD19-depleted stem cell transplant. The chain recombines TRBV3-1 with TRBJ2-1, with 9 bases lining up with TRBD2. The receptor was isolated from a male patient aged 10 to 17 who had a stem cell transplant for acute lymphoblastic leukemia, so the T cells may come from the graft donor. The CDR3 loop reads CASSQDWLAGYNEQFF. CDR3 DNA sequence: TGTGCCAGCAGCCAAGATTGGCTAGCGGGATACAATGAGCAGTTCTTC.